The source of this T cell receptor beta chain is a study of T cells in Graves' hyperthyroidism and ophthalmopathy. Findings and caveats of the study: In blood, most of the thyroid clonotypes expanded above 0.001 were also present.

With regard to this clonotype: What it binds is not known.

Per the germline V gene, CDR1 is DFQATT and CDR2 is SNEGSKA (reference sequence). The CDR3 has 14 amino acids. The germline V and J ends were trimmed by 0 bases and 6 bases, with 14 bases remaining between them. It was RNA transcripts that yielded the amplified TCR beta CDR3 regions. Researchers ran a first-round RT-PCR on the TCR CDR3 using the HTBI primer set. MiXCR, run by TCRdb on the multiplex PCR reads, gives a single entry per CDR3 protein. This table has over 250,000 distinct CDR3 sequences, over 15% appearing once. In making diagnoses, clinical symptoms, serum thyroxine and TRAb, thyroid ultrasound and orbital computed tomography were all used.

The TCR sequence derives from a woman aged 55-75 years with Graves' ophthalmopathy. The chain is built from TRBV20-1 and TRBJ1-1; tentatively, D is TRBD1 (5 bases). Sequences were obtained from blood. CDR3 amino acids: CSARDRQGRPEAFF. In nucleotides, the CDR3 is TGCAGTGCTAGAGACCGGCAGGGAAGGCCTGAAGCTTTCTTT.